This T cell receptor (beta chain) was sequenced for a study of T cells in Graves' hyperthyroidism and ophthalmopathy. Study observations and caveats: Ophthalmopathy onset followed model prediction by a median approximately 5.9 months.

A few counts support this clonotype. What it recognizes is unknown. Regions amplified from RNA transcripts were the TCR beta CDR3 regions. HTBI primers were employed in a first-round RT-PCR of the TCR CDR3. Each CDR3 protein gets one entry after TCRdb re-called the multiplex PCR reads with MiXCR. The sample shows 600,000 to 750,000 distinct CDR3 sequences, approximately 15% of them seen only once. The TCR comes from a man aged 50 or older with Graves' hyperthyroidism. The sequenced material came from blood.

The CDR3 protein is CASRQGVEAFF. The CDR3 nucleotides read TGTGCCAGCAGACAGGGGGTTGAAGCTTTCTTT. The rearrangement links TRBV6-1 to TRBJ1-1; 8 bases align to TRBD1. Germline V CDR1 and CDR2: MNHNS, SASEGT. V gave up 6 bases and J gave up 7 bases; unmatched junction bases: 1. CDR3 length: 11 residues.